The 14 T cell receptor beta chains below come from one sample, sequenced in a study of blood T cell repertoires in COVID-19. TCRdb's copy holds only in-frame clones and misses some; the assay was immunoSEQ multiplex PCR. The data hold 150,000 to 200,000 clones, with around 80% observed a single time. The sequencing input was peripheral blood. These receptors were obtained from an elderly woman with acute or convalescent COVID-19.

DNA of the CDR3: TGCGCCAGCAGTAACAGGCCTCGGGCGAGGGGGGGCTACACCTTC. Amino acids: CASSNRPRARGGYTF. This chain connects TRBV10-1 to TRBJ1-2, with a weak D call TRBD1 (6 bases). Trimming pared 5 bases from V and 8 bases from J, leaving 21 bases between. Germline-derived CDR1 and CDR2 are WNHNN and SYGVQD (reference sequence). The CDR3 contains 15 residues.

This rearrangement joins TRBV10-1 to TRBJ1-2; 7 bases map to TRBD1. This CDR3 comprises 15 residues. The germline gives CDR1 WNHNN, CDR2 SYGVQD (reference sequence). V trimming: 2 bases; J trimming: 3 bases; junction bases outside the gene matches: 6. The CDR3 region has the DNA TGCGCCAGCAGTGAGCCCCGGGACAGCGACTATGGCTACACCTTC. Translating it yields CASSEPRDSDYGYTF.

V usage is TRBV7-9 and J usage is TRBJ2-7; tentative D call: TRBD2 (7 bases). V lost 6 bases to trimming and J lost 6 bases, with 18 bases between them. Per germline, CDR1 SEHNR and CDR2 FQNEAQ (reference sequence). The CDR3 contains 14 residues. The CDR3 region has the DNA TGTGCCAGCAGTATTGTTCGGGGGGCGGGCGAGCAGTACTTC. Encoded protein: CASSIVRGAGEQYF.

This sequence joins TRBV19 and TRBJ1-5; TRBD1 matches at 8 bases. Per germline, CDR1 LNHDA and CDR2 SQIVND (reference sequence). Trimming at V came to 3 bases and at J to 3 bases, leaving 7 bases not matched to a gene. The CDR3 runs to 16 residues. CDR3 sequence reads: CASSIPSRGHNQPQHF. CDR3 DNA sequence: TGTGCCAGTAGTATTCCCTCCAGGGGGCACAATCAGCCCCAGCATTTT.

V usage is TRBV19 and J usage is TRBJ1-2; 8 bases align to TRBD1. In germline, CDR1 is LNHDA, CDR2 SQIVND (reference sequence). The CDR3 length is 18 residues. V gave up 5 bases and J gave up 1 base; unmatched junction bases: 15. Here the CDR3 DNA reads TGTGCCAGTAGTCCCGGACAGGGTTTCCCAAACCTTAACTATGGCTACACCTTC. The encoded protein is CASSPGQGFPNLNYGYTF.

The chain carries TRBV5-1 and TRBJ1-2; TRBD1 aligns across 9 bases. This CDR3 spans 16 amino acids. Trimming at V came to 0 bases and at J to 3 bases, leaving 6 bases not matched to a gene. Per germline, CDR1 SGHRS and CDR2 YFSETQ. DNA of the CDR3: TGCGCCAGCAGCTTGGGGGGACAGGGACTTGACTATGGCTACACCTTC. It specifies CASSLGGQGLDYGYTF.

This clone was found once. J is TRBJ2-1 and V is TRBV5-1; D remains ambiguous. Germline V lookup: CDR1 SGHRS, CDR2 YFSETQ. Trimming left V 4 bases short and J 9 bases short, with 11 bases between. This CDR3 has 12 amino acids. The CDR3 nucleotides read TGCGCCAGCAGCCTTATACTCGCTGAGCAGTTCTTC. Amino acids: CASSLILAEQFF.

The chain is built from TRBV5-4 and TRBJ1-4; TRBD1 matches 10 bases. V lost 4 bases, J lost 4 bases, and 4 bases stayed unmatched. CDR1 and CDR2 (germline): SGHNT, YYREEE (reference sequence). There are 15 residues in the CDR3. This chain's CDR3 is CASSATGGRNEKLFF. The CDR3 coding sequence is TGTGCCAGCAGCGCGACAGGGGGCCGTAATGAAAAACTGTTTTTT.

This clone was picked up a small number of times. This chain uses TRBV7-2 with TRBJ2-7; the match to TRBD2 covers 11 bases. V shed 5 bases, J shed 6 bases, and the junction held 9 bases outside the gene matches. Germline lookup yields CDR1 SGHTA and CDR2 FQGNSA. This CDR3 region has 15 residues. The CDR3 coding sequence is TGTGCCAGCAGCCAAATAGCGGGGGGGCATAGCGAGCAGTACTTC. It is translated as CASSQIAGGHSEQYF.

This chain joins TRBV28 and TRBJ1-5; the match to TRBD1 covers 8 bases. CDR1 is MDHEN, CDR2 SYDVKM, per germline. CDR3 length equals 16 residues. The V and J ends lost 6 bases and 7 bases, in that order; junction bases with no gene match: 14. CDR3 DNA sequence: TGTGCCAGCAGAAACCCGGACAGGGCCCCCCCACAGCCCCAGCATTTT. Its protein is CASRNPDRAPPQPQHF.

V and J are TRBV27 and TRBJ2-5; D is perhaps TRBD1 (6 bases). Trimming took 6 bases from V and 2 from J, leaving 13 bases between them. The CDR3 runs to 14 residues. Per the germline V gene, CDR1 is MNHEY and CDR2 is SMNVEV (reference sequence). CDR3: CASRERDTQETQYF. The CDR3 DNA follows: TGTGCCAGCAGAGAAAGGGACACACAAGAGACCCAGTACTTC.

The CDR3 is CASSLAGQGNTEAFF. The CDR3 region has the DNA TGTGCCAGCAGCTTAGCGGGACAGGGGAACACTGAAGCTTTCTTT. The V call is TRBV11-1, the J call TRBJ1-1; 9 bases are shared with TRBD1. V shed 0 bases, J shed 1 base, and the junction held 0 bases outside the gene matches. CDR3 length: 15 amino acids. Per germline, CDR1 SGHAT and CDR2 FQDESV (reference sequence).

In this sample, this clone turned up once. The genes are TRBV18 and TRBJ1-2; 7 nucleotides line up with TRBD1. Germline CDR1 is KGHSH and CDR2 is LQKENI. J gave up 0 bases and V 6 bases, and 10 bases lay outside the gene matches. CDR3 length: 16 residues. CDR3 DNA: TGTGCCAGCTCTACACAGGGGAGTACAGCTAACTATGGCTACACCTTC. Translated, it gives CASSTQGSTANYGYTF.

The DNA of the CDR3 is TGTGCCAGCAGCTTAATGGAGGGAGGTGAGAATCAGCCCCAGCATTTT. Its translation: CASSLMEGGENQPQHF. The chain employs TRBV7-9 and TRBJ1-5; no clear D. The CDR3 contains 16 residues. Trimming cost V 2 bases and J 4 bases, with 15 bases left between them. The V gene's germline CDR1 is SEHNR and CDR2 FQNEAQ (reference sequence).